The 20 T cell receptor beta chains given below trace back to one sample, sequenced in a study of early T cells in non-severe SARS-CoV-2 infection. Each CDR3 protein gets one entry after TCRdb re-called the 5' RACE reads with MiXCR. Of tens of thousands of distinct CDR3 sequences listed, more than 9.5% were seen once; the top ten hold approximately 5%. The source was whole blood, collected at baseline. The receptors were sampled from an adult who was a healthcare worker with PCR-confirmed SARS-CoV-2 infection or an uninfected control (not recorded which).

The rearrangement links TRBV12-5 to TRBJ1-1; TRBD1 matches 11 bases. V lost 1 base to trimming and J lost 3 bases; unmatched junction nucleotides: 4. Looked up from germline, CDR1 is LGHNT and CDR2 is FRNRAP. This CDR3 is built from 16 residues. CDR3 bases: TGTGCTAGTGGTTTGGGGACAGGGGGCGAGGACACTGAAGCTTTCTTT. Translating it yields CASGLGTGGEDTEAFF.

The chain links TRBV29-1 to TRBJ2-7; 7 bases map to TRBD2. The CDR3 runs 13 residues. Germline loops: CDR1 SQVTM, CDR2 ANQGSEA. V dropped 7 bases and J dropped 3; count of bases not matched to a gene: 9. The CDR3 DNA reads TGCAGCGCTGCCCTCGGCGGGGGCTACGAGCAGTACTTC. Its translation is CSAALGGGYEQYF.

The chain carries TRBV5-1 and TRBJ2-7; 11 bases are shared with TRBD2. The J segment lost 2 bases and the V segment lost 5 bases, leaving 6 bases of the junction unmatched. The CDR3 consists of 15 residues. The germline CDR1 and CDR2 sequences are SGHRS and YFSETQ. CDR3 residues: CASSSTSGVTYEQYF. The CDR3 region has the DNA TGCGCCAGCAGTTCGACTAGCGGGGTGACCTACGAGCAGTACTTC.

The chain couples TRBV20-1 to TRBJ1-2; D unresolved. This CDR3 is built from 14 residues. The V end lost 0 bases, the J end lost 2 bases, and 10 bases lay between the germline ends. Germline assignment: CDR1 DFQATT and CDR2 SNEGSKA (reference sequence). CDR3 residues: CSARDTQRNYGYTF. The DNA for the CDR3 is TGCAGTGCTAGAGATACGCAGAGGAACTATGGCTACACCTTC.

The CDR3 coding sequence is TGTGCCAGCAGTGTAGGAGCAGATACGCAGTATTTT. Translation gives CASSVGADTQYF. The chain has TRBV2 and TRBJ2-3, with D unclear. Germline CDR1 and CDR2: SNHLY and FYNNEI. The ends were cut back, 4 bases at V and 4 bases at J, with 6 bases in the middle. CDR3 length equals 12 residues.

This clonotype was detected a few times. Here the CDR3 reads CATSTGAKNIQYF. CDR3 DNA sequence: TGTGCCACCAGCACAGGTGCCAAAAACATTCAGTACTTC. The chain carries TRBV15 and TRBJ2-4; unclear D gene. The CDR3 is 13 amino acids. Trimming left V 4 bases short and J 1 base short, with 5 bases between. Germline loops: CDR1 LNHNV, CDR2 YYDKDF (reference sequence).

This clonotype was seen a handful of times. The chain is built from TRBV7-9 and TRBJ2-3; the match to TRBD2 covers 10 bases. Trimming removed 5 bases from V and 4 bases from J; junction bases left unmatched: 6. There are 15 residues in the CDR3. Germline V gene data show CDR1 as SEHNR and CDR2 as FQNEAQ (reference sequence). The DNA for the CDR3 is TGTGCCAGCAGCCCAAATGGACTAGCGGCAGATACGCAGTATTTT. Translated: CASSPNGLAADTQYF.

V is TRBV15 and J is TRBJ2-1, with 7 positions matching TRBD1. V shed 4 bases, J shed 2 bases, and the junction held 5 bases outside the gene matches. The CDR3 is 15 residues long. Germline CDR1 is LNHNV and CDR2 is YYDKDF (reference sequence). The CDR3 sequence: CATSIYRGPYNEQFF. The CDR3 nucleotides read TGTGCCACCAGCATCTACAGGGGTCCCTACAATGAGCAGTTCTTC.

There are a few counts of this clonotype. The V gene is TRBV12-3 or TRBV12-4, the J gene TRBJ2-7; the match to TRBD1 covers 8 bases. CDR3 length: 17 residues. V lost 6 bases, J lost 1 base, and 14 bases stayed unmatched. In nucleotides, the CDR3 is TGTGCCAGCAGCCTCTCTCATCATAGGACAGGGTCCTACGAGCAGTACTTC. Translating it yields CASSLSHHRTGSYEQYF.

V is TRBV5-1 and J is TRBJ2-6, with a possible D match to TRBD1 (6 bases). Per germline, CDR1 SGHRS and CDR2 YFSETQ. The germline V and J ends were trimmed by 0 bases and 0 bases, with 13 bases remaining between them. This CDR3 is 18 amino acids long. CDR3 amino acids: CASSLAAGALSGANVLTF. The DNA of the CDR3 is TGCGCCAGCAGCTTGGCGGCAGGGGCCCTCTCTGGGGCCAACGTCCTGACTTTC.

The V call is TRBV29-1, the J call TRBJ2-7, with a weak D call TRBD1 (5 bases). Germline loops: CDR1 SQVTM, CDR2 ANQGSEA. The V and J ends lost 1 base and 5 bases respectively, with 9 bases between them. This CDR3 has 12 amino acids. The CDR3 reads CSVEGTSDEQYF. The CDR3, as DNA: TGCAGCGTTGAAGGGACATCGGACGAGCAGTACTTC.

There are many counts of this clonotype. V gene TRBV12-3 or TRBV12-4 combines with J gene TRBJ2-2; D might be TRBD1 or TRBD2, each matching 5 bases. The V end was cut by 6 bases, the J end by 7 bases, with 18 bases between. CDR3 size: 15 residues. Here the CDR3 reads CASRPPGTSSGELFF. The CDR3 DNA reads TGTGCCAGCAGGCCGCCGGGGACGTCGAGCGGGGAGCTGTTTTTT.

This chain uses TRBV9 with TRBJ2-5, with 12 bases fitting TRBD2. The CDR3 consists of 16 residues. CDR1 is SGDLS and CDR2 is YYNGEE in the germline V gene. V shed 0 bases and J 2 bases; nucleotides not matched to a gene: 2. The CDR3 sequence is CASSVAGLAGQETQYF. CDR3 DNA: TGTGCCAGCAGCGTAGCAGGACTAGCGGGGCAAGAGACCCAGTACTTC.

A few counts support this clonotype. CDR3 DNA: TGTGCCAGCAGATCGCCGGGGGATTCACCCCTCCACTTT. Protein product: CASRSPGDSPLHF. The gene calls are TRBV6-2 or TRBV6-3 and TRBJ1-6; D might be TRBD1 (5 bases). Germline V lookup: CDR1 MNHEY, CDR2 SVGEGT. The CDR3 is made up of 13 amino acids. Trimming shortened V by 6 bases and J by 8 bases, and 11 bases separated the two germline ends.

In its sample, this clonotype was seen many times. The V gene is TRBV6-6, the J gene TRBJ2-1, with TRBD2 identical over 13 bases. From germline, CDR1 is MNHNY and CDR2 SVGAGI (reference sequence). CDR3 length: 16 residues. The V segment lost 7 bases and the J segment 10 bases; nucleotides outside the gene matches: 13. The chain's CDR3 is CASTVKPGLAGPEQFF. The DNA of the CDR3 is TGTGCCAGCACCGTAAAACCGGGACTAGCGGGGCCGGAGCAGTTCTTC.

This clonotype was recorded a few times. The J gene is TRBJ2-7, the V gene TRBV2; TRBD1 is a possible D gene (6 bases). The CDR3 totals 12 residues. The V end lost 4 bases, the J end lost 4 bases, and 8 bases lay between the germline ends. The germline gives CDR1 SNHLY, CDR2 FYNNEI. CDR3 nucleotide sequence: TGTGCCAGCAGTGGACAGGCATACGAGCAGTACTTC. It specifies CASSGQAYEQYF.

The chain is built from TRBV29-1 and TRBJ2-5; D might be TRBD1 (6 bases). Trimming removed 7 bases at V and 2 bases at J, with 14 bases between. CDR1 SQVTM and CDR2 ANQGSEA come from the germline V gene. This CDR3 has 13 residues. In DNA, the CDR3 is TGCAGCGGACGGGACACCCCTCAAGAGACCCAGTACTTC. It specifies CSGRDTPQETQYF. The variable domain in full, completed from reference TRBV29-1 and TRBJ2-5, reads SAVISQKPSRDICQRGTSLTIQCQVDSQVTMMFWYRQQPGQSLTLIATANQGSEATYESGFVIDKFPISRPNLTFSTLTVSNMSPEDSSIYLCSGRDTPQETQYFGPGTRLLVL.

Many counts were recorded for this clonotype. V is TRBV27 and J is TRBJ2-3, with 7 bases identical to TRBD1. The CDR3 contains 14 residues. The germline gives CDR1 MNHEY, CDR2 SMNVEV (reference sequence). Germline trimming cut 5 bases from V and 7 bases from J; bases unmatched to any gene: 9. Here the CDR3 reads CASSQDRVRNTQYF. As DNA, the CDR3 is TGTGCCAGCAGTCAAGACAGGGTTCGTAATACGCAGTATTTT.

This clonotype was detected only a few times. This chain connects TRBV6-2 or TRBV6-3 to TRBJ2-7; tentatively, D is TRBD2 (6 bases). Trimming took off 9 bases at V and 5 bases at J, with 14 bases between the two ends. Germline values: CDR1 MNHEY, CDR2 SVGEGT. The CDR3 has 12 residues. The CDR3 here is CASRDPGDEQYF. The DNA for the CDR3 is TGTGCCAGTAGGGACCCGGGGGACGAGCAGTACTTC.

This clonotype was detected ten times or more. V is TRBV10-3 and J is TRBJ2-1; D is uncertain. Germline loops: CDR1 ENHRY, CDR2 SYGVKD. The CDR3 consists of 14 residues. The V gene lost 3 bases and the J gene lost 2 bases, with 8 bases spanning the gap. In DNA form, the CDR3 reads TGTGCCATCAGTGAAGCGCAACCCTACAATGAGCAGTTCTTC. Its translation: CAISEAQPYNEQFF.